Listed below are T cell receptor beta chains from one sample, sequenced in a study of CD8 T cells in Susac syndrome. MiXCR was run by TCRdb on the immunoSEQ multiplex PCR reads, yielding one entry per CDR3 protein. The repertoire holds 100,000 to 150,000 distinct CDR3 sequences, roughly 94% seen once, with around 0.13% in the top ten. The sequenced sample consisted of CD4+ T cells from PBMCs. The receptor set was obtained from a human donor with multiple sclerosis. CDR3s include the opening cysteine and the closing phenylalanine or tryptophan. D genes are given only for firm matches. Expanded clones are given a class, and other clones once, few, many or no size at all.

V: TRBV9
J: TRBJ2-2
D: TRBD2
size: NA
DNA: TGTGCCAGCAGCGTAGAGGCTAGCGGGAGGAACGGGGAGCTGTTTTTT
CDR3: CASSVEASGRNGELFF

V: TRBV20-1
J: TRBJ2-3
D: NA
size: NA
DNA: TGCAGTGCTAGAGATCAAGACAGTTGGGGGGCAGATACGCAGTATTTT
CDR3: CSARDQDSWGADTQYF

V: TRBV5-1
J: TRBJ2-7
D: NA
size: once
DNA: TGCGCCAGCAGCTTGAGTCCTGGCTACGAGCAGTACTTC
CDR3: CASSLSPGYEQYF

V: TRBV18
J: TRBJ1-2
D: NA
size: few
DNA: TGTGCCAGCTCCGACAGTGGGCCATTCAGCACCTTC
CDR3: CASSDSGPFSTF

V: TRBV6-1
J: TRBJ1-2
D: TRBD1
size: NA
DNA: TGTGCCAGCAGTGGACCCCCGGGACAGGGGGCAGGGAAAGGCTACACCTTC
CDR3: CASSGPPGQGAGKGYTF

V: TRBV6-2/TRBV6-3
J: TRBJ1-1
D: NA
size: NA
DNA: TGTGCCAGCAGTTACGGGCAGGTGGGCATGAACACTGAAGCTTTCTTT
CDR3: CASSYGQVGMNTEAFF

V: TRBV3-1
J: TRBJ2-1
D: TRBD2
size: NA
DNA: TGTGCCAGCAGAGCTAGCGGGAGATACAATGAGCAGTTCTTC
CDR3: CASRASGRYNEQFF

V: TRBV2
J: TRBJ2-3
D: NA
size: NA
DNA: TGTGCCAGCAGGGGGTTACGCACAGATACGCAGTATTTT
CDR3: CASRGLRTDTQYF

V: TRBV25-1
J: TRBJ2-2
D: TRBD2
size: NA
DNA: TGTGCCAGCAGTGACACTAGCGCGAACACCGGGGAGCTGTTTTTT
CDR3: CASSDTSANTGELFF

V: TRBV7-9
J: TRBJ2-7
D: TRBD2
size: NA
DNA: TGTGCCAGCAGCTCCACTAGCGGGAGAGGTCGGAGGACCTACGAGCAGTACTTC
CDR3: CASSSTSGRGRRTYEQYF

V: TRBV18
J: TRBJ1-3
D: NA
size: NA
DNA: TGTGCCAGCTCTCCCGACAGGACCCTCTCTGGAAACACCATATATTTT
CDR3: CASSPDRTLSGNTIYF

V: TRBV7-9
J: TRBJ2-1
D: NA
size: NA
DNA: TGTGCCGGAAGCGGTCTCGATTACAATGAGCAGTTCTTC
CDR3: CAGSGLDYNEQFF

V: TRBV4-2
J: TRBJ1-2
D: NA
size: NA
DNA: TGTGCCAGCAGCCAAGACGACAGCCTAGCTAACTATGGCTACACCTTC
CDR3: CASSQDDSLANYGYTF

V: TRBV7-9
J: TRBJ2-7
D: NA
size: NA
DNA: TGTGCCAGCAGCTTACAACAGGCCAGGGTCGAGCAGTACTTC
CDR3: CASSLQQARVEQYF

V: TRBV9
J: TRBJ2-5
D: TRBD2
size: once
DNA: TGTGCCAGCAGCCCCCGGACTAGCGGGGGGTGGACCCAGTACTTC
CDR3: CASSPRTSGGWTQYF

V: TRBV7-9
J: TRBJ1-6
D: TRBD1
size: NA
DNA: TGTGCCAGCAGCTACGGACAGGGCGGGCAGTCACCCCTCCACTTT
CDR3: CASSYGQGGQSPLHF

V: TRBV19
J: TRBJ2-4
D: NA
size: once
DNA: TGTGCCAGTAGTATTGGGGATTTAAACATTCAGTACTTC
CDR3: CASSIGDLNIQYF

V: TRBV2
J: TRBJ2-7
D: NA
size: NA
DNA: TGTGCCAGCAGGCGCGCAGTAGCCTACGCCGAGCAGTACTTC
CDR3: CASRRAVAYAEQYF

V: TRBV3-1
J: TRBJ2-3
D: TRBD2
size: NA
DNA: TGTGCCAGCAGCCGAGGGACTAGCGGCACAGATACGCAGTATTTT
CDR3: CASSRGTSGTDTQYF

V: TRBV19
J: TRBJ1-5
D: NA
size: NA
DNA: TGTGCCAGTAGTATCATCGCCAATCAGCCCCAGCATTTT
CDR3: CASSIIANQPQHF

V: TRBV7-9
J: TRBJ2-5
D: NA
size: NA
DNA: TGTGCCAGCAGCCCCAGGACGGGTTTCGGCGAGACCCAGTACTTC
CDR3: CASSPRTGFGETQYF

V: TRBV25-1
J: TRBJ2-7
D: NA
size: NA
DNA: TGTGCCAGCAGTGAATACGGGAGCACCTCCTACGAGCAGTACTTC
CDR3: CASSEYGSTSYEQYF

V: TRBV2
J: TRBJ2-5
D: NA
size: NA
DNA: TGTGCCAGCAGTCCTCAATACGGACAGCAAGAGACCCAGTACTTC
CDR3: CASSPQYGQQETQYF

V: TRBV20-1
J: TRBJ2-7
D: NA
size: NA
DNA: TGCAGTGCTCCGAGGCCCGGAGTCGACGAGCAGTACTTC
CDR3: CSAPRPGVDEQYF

V: TRBV20-1
J: TRBJ2-7
D: NA
size: NA
DNA: TGCAGTGCTACCGACAGATACGAGCAGTACTTC
CDR3: CSATDRYEQYF

V: TRBV2
J: TRBJ2-1
D: NA
size: NA
DNA: TGTGCCAGCATCGGGCGGAACAATGAGCAGTTCTTC
CDR3: CASIGRNNEQFF

V: TRBV6-6
J: TRBJ2-7
D: NA
size: NA
DNA: TGTGCCAGCTACCGAGGTCCGGCCAGGGGAGATTACGAGCAGTACTTC
CDR3: CASYRGPARGDYEQYF

V: TRBV12-3/TRBV12-4
J: TRBJ1-5
D: TRBD1
size: NA
DNA: TGTGCCAGCAGTGAAGCGACAGGGCCGAATCAGCCCCAGCATTTT
CDR3: CASSEATGPNQPQHF

V: TRBV28
J: TRBJ2-7
D: NA
size: NA
DNA: TGTGCCAGCAGTTTTACCGACAGAATCTCCTACGAGCAGTACTTC
CDR3: CASSFTDRISYEQYF

V: TRBV27
J: TRBJ2-7
D: NA
size: once
DNA: TGTGCCAGCAGGGTAGGGCGGGCCGGAACCTACGAGCAGTACTTC
CDR3: CASRVGRAGTYEQYF

V: TRBV19
J: TRBJ1-2
D: NA
size: NA
DNA: TGTGCCAGTAGTATAACCGGGAGCAACTATGGCTACACCTTC
CDR3: CASSITGSNYGYTF

V: TRBV7-2
J: TRBJ2-5
D: NA
size: NA
DNA: TGTGCCAGCAGCTTAGTTTTAAACCAAGAGACCCAGTACTTC
CDR3: CASSLVLNQETQYF

V: TRBV3-1
J: TRBJ2-4
D: NA
size: NA
DNA: TGTGCCAGCAGCTTCCCCCAGTCGGAAAACATTCAGTACTTC
CDR3: CASSFPQSENIQYF

V: TRBV18
J: TRBJ2-4
D: NA
size: NA
DNA: TGTGCCAGCTCACCAAGTTCTGGGGCGTGGCGGACCCTAGCCAAAAACATTCAGTACTTC
CDR3: CASSPSSGAWRTLAKNIQYF

V: TRBV5-1
J: TRBJ2-1
D: NA
size: NA
DNA: TGCGCCAGCAGCTTGAGTCAGGGGCATATGGAGTTCTTC
CDR3: CASSLSQGHMEFF

V: TRBV29-1
J: TRBJ2-2
D: TRBD1
size: NA
DNA: TGCAGCGTTGGTAGGGGGCCGGACACCGGGGAGCTGTTTTTT
CDR3: CSVGRGPDTGELFF